This entry concerns a single T cell receptor beta chain. Its matching antigen is unknown. TCRdb's table, derived via immunoSEQ multiplex PCR, lists solely in-frame clones and lacks some. The sample lists tens of thousands of clones; over 75% were seen once. The data were obtained in a study of T cell responses to AZD1222 COVID-19 vaccine. Study findings and constraints: Clonal diversity was possibly underestimated, and white British individuals and females predominated among donors.

The CDR3 is 17 amino acids. The V and J ends lost 2 bases and 2 bases, in that order; junction bases with no gene match: 8. Germline CDR1 is MNHEY and CDR2 is SMNVEV (reference sequence). The source of this sequence is an adult in good health. Sequences were derived from peripheral blood, sampled on day 0 of AZD1222 vaccination. The chain uses TRBV27 and TRBJ2-1; the match to TRBD2 covers 8 bases. The CDR3 protein is CASSLLGAGVTYNEQFF. CDR3 coding DNA: TGTGCCAGCAGTTTACTGGGAGCGGGAGTTACCTACAATGAGCAGTTCTTC.